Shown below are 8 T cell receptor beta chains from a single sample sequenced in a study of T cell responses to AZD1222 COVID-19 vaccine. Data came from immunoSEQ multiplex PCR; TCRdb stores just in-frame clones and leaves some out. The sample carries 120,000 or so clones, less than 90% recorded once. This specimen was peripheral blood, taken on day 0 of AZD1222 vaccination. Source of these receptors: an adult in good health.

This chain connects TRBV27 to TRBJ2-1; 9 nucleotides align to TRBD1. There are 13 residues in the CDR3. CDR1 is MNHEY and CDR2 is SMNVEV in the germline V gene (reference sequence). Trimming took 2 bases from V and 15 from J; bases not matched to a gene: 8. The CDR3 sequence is CASSLPGTGTLFF. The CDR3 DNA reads TGTGCCAGCAGTTTACCCGGGACAGGGACTCTGTTCTTC.

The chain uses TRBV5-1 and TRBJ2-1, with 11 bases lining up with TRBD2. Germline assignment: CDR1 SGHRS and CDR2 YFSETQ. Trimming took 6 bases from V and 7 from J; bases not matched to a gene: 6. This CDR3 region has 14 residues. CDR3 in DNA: TGCGCCAGCACCCTGGGGACTAGCGGAAATGAGCAGTTCTTC. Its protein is CASTLGTSGNEQFF.

CDR3 nucleotides: TGTGCCAGCAGGATCGGGGGGCTAGGCGAGCAGTACTTC. As protein: CASRIGGLGEQYF. The chain employs TRBV7-9 and TRBJ2-7; TRBD2 might be the D (7 bases). Germline lookup yields CDR1 SEHNR and CDR2 FQNEAQ (reference sequence). The CDR3 is 13 residues long. The ends were cut back, 6 bases at V and 6 bases at J, with 15 bases in the middle.

The CDR3 DNA reads as TGTGCCAGCAGCCCATCCCAGGGGTTTGAGGAGTACTTC. It is translated as CASSPSQGFEEYF. The rearrangement uses TRBV7-9 and TRBJ2-4, with a tentative D call TRBD1 (6 bases). Germline CDR1 and CDR2: SEHNR and FQNEAQ (reference sequence). The CDR3 spans 13 residues. Between the trimmed V and J ends, which lost 5 bases and 14 bases, there was a span of 19 bases.

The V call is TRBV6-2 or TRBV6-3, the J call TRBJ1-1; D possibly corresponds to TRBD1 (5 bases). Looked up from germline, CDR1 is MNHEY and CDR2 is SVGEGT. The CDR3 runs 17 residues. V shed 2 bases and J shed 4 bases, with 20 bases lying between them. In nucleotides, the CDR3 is TGTGCCAGCAGTTACCCTCGTGGCACCGGGGCCCGCACTGAAGCTTTCTTT. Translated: CASSYPRGTGARTEAFF.

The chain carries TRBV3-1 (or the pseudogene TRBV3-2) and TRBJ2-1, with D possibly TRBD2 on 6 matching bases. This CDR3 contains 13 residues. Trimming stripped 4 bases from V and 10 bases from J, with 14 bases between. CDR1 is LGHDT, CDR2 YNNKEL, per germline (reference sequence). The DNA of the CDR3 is TGTGCCAGCAGCCGGGGGGAGTATGACGAGCAGTTCTTC. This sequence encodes CASSRGEYDEQFF.

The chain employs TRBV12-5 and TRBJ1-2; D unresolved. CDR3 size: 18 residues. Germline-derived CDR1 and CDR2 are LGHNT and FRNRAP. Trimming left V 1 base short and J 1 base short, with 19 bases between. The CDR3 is CASGLGLGDPRSNYGYTF. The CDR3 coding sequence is TGTGCTAGTGGTTTGGGTCTGGGAGACCCCAGGAGTAACTATGGCTACACCTTC.

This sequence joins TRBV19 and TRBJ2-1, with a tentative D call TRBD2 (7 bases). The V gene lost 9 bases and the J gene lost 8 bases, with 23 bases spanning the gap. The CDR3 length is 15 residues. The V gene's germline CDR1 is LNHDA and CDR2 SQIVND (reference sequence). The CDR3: CASTGQRDMGDEQFF. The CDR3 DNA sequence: TGTGCCAGCACAGGACAGCGGGACATGGGCGATGAGCAGTTCTTC. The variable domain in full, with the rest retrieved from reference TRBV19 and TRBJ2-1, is DGGITQSPKYLFRKEGQNVTLSCEQNLNHDAMYWYRQDPGQGLRLIYYSQIVNDFQKGDIAEGYSVSREKKESFPLTVTSAQKNPTAFYLCASTGQRDMGDEQFFGPGTRLTVL.